This T cell receptor beta chain was sequenced during a study of blood T cell repertoires in COVID-19. In the study overall: Whether acute or convalescent, the COVID-19 samples came from the United States, Italy and Spain.

Produced via immunoSEQ multiplex PCR; TCRdb's table is partial and in-frame only. Of about 180,000 clones in the sample, more than 80% were seen once. Germline CDR1 KGHSH, CDR2 LQKENI. The CDR3 spans 15 residues. J was trimmed by 10 bases and V by 5 bases; bases with no gene match: 11. The chain couples TRBV18 to TRBJ1-6; 7 bases line up with TRBD1. Sample: PBMCs or T cells enriched from blood (not recorded which). The sequence derives from a man aged 35 to 55 who had recovered from COVID-19. The CDR3 sequence is CASSSEQGTGSPLHF. The CDR3, as DNA: TGTGCCAGCTCATCGGAACAGGGGACGGGATCACCCCTCCACTTT. Drawing the rest from reference TRBV18 and TRBJ1-6, the complete variable domain is NAGVMQNPRHLVRRRGQEARLRCSPMKGHSHVYWYRQLPEEGLKFMVYLQKENIIDESGMPKERFSAEFPKEGPSILRIQQVVRGDSAAYFCASSSEQGTGSPLHFGNGTRLTVT.